This TCR beta chain stems from a study of graft-versus-host responses after intestinal transplantation. About the research overall: Recipients received multivisceral, liver-intestinal, or isolated intestinal transplants. Every transplant recipient was induced with anti-thymocyte globulin, then maintained on tacrolimus and steroids for roughly 3 years.

Using immunoSEQ multiplex PCR, the repertoire was profiled, and TCRdb retains in-frame clones only, with some absent. The sample has about 35,000 clones, more than 85% seen once. Whole-study findings and limits: Peak circulating GvH clone levels were associated with early post-transplant HvG declines. Researchers found GvH clones in recipient marrow, and some showed up first in ileum or blood.

This clone appeared a single time. The antigen is unknown. Germline CDR1 reads SGHKS; CDR2 reads YYEKEE (reference sequence). V trimming: 3 bases; J trimming: 2 bases; junction bases outside the gene matches: 8. The CDR3 is 15 residues long. The chain recombines TRBV5-5 with TRBJ2-7; 7 bases map to TRBD1. The sequence was collected from a human donor who was the organ donor for an intestinal transplant. The starting material was unstimulated CD8+ T cells sorted from spleen or lymph node cells, obtained before transplant. The CDR3 is CASSSSTQGAYEQYF. CDR3 in DNA: TGTGCCAGCAGCTCCTCAACCCAGGGGGCCTACGAGCAGTACTTC.